The clone carrying this T cell receptor beta chain was recorded a few times. TCRdb's copy holds only in-frame clones and misses some; the assay was immunoSEQ multiplex PCR. The sample yields tens of thousands of clones, approximately 95% seen once. V was cut by 5 bases and J by 1 base, with 9 bases left in between. CDR1 is MNHEY, CDR2 SMNVEV, per germline (reference sequence). This CDR3 is 15 amino acids long. The sequence came from a man between 35 and 55 years old with rheumatoid arthritis. The V gene is TRBV27, the J gene TRBJ1-6; no firm D call. The sample was PBMCs. CDR3 protein: CASSDEKSYNSPLHF. The CDR3 DNA reads as TGTGCCAGCAGTGATGAAAAGTCCTATAATTCACCCCTCCACTTT.